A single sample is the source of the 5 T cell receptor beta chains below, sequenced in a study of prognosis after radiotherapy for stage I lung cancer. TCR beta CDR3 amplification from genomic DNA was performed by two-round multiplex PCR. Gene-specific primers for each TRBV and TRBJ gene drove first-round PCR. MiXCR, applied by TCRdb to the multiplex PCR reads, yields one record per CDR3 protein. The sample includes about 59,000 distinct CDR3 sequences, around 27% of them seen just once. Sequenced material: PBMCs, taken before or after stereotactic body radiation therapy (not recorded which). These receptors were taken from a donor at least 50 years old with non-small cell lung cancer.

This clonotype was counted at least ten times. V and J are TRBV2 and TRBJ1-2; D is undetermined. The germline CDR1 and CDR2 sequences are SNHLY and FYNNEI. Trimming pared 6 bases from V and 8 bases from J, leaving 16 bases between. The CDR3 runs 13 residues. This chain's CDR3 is CASSEGLLPGYTF. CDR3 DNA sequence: TGTGCCAGCAGCGAGGGCCTCCTCCCCGGCTACACCTTC.

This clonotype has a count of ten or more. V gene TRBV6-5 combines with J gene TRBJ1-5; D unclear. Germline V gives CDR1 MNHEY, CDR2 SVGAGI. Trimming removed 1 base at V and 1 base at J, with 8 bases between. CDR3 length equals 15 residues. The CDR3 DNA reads TGTGCCAGCAGTTACTTCGGCGAGAGCAATCAGCCCCAGCATTTT. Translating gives CASSYFGESNQPQHF.

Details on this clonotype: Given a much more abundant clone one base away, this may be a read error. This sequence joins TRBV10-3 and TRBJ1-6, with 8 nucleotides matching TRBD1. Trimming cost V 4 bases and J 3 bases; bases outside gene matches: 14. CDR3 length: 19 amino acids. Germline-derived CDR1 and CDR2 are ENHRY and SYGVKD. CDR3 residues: CAISVKETGVESYNSPLHF. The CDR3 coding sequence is TGTGCCATCAGTGTAAAGGAGACAGGGGTCGAGAGCTATAATTCACCCCTCCACTTT.

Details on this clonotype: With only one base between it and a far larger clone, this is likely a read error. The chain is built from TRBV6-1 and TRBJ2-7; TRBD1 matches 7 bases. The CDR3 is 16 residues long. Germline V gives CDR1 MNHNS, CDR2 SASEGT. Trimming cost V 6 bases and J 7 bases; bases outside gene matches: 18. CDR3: CASSPIPGQTYNEQYF. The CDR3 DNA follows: TGTGCCAGCAGCCCTATACCGGGACAGACCTACAATGAGCAGTACTTC.

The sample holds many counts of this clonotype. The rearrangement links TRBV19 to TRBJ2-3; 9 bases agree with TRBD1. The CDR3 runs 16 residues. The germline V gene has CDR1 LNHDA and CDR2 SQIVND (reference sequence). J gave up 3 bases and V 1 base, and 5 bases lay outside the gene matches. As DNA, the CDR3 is TGTGCCAGTAGTATAGGTACAGGGGGCGGAACAGATACGCAGTATTTT. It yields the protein CASSIGTGGGTDTQYF.